One and the same sample provided the 26 T cell receptor beta chains below, sequenced in a study of a mutant IDH1 vaccine in newly diagnosed glioma. Method: immunoSEQ multiplex PCR; TCRdb's copy keeps in-frame clones and lacks some. This table has 65,000 to 70,000 clones, about 86% appearing once. Time point defined: baseline, week 1 (first vaccination visit). The treatment denotes: pre-vaccination baseline after standard-of-care therapy. The sample in question was peripheral blood mononuclear cells (PBMCs), obtained from a glioma patient treated with radiotherapy, temozolomide or both. Source of these receptors: a woman aged 18 to 35 with glioma. Some clones in this sample may be carry-over from other donors' samples.

The V gene is TRBV6-5, the J gene TRBJ1-2, with D tentatively TRBD1 (6 bases). V lost 6 bases and J lost 4, with 15 bases in between. Germline lookup yields CDR1 MNHEY and CDR2 SVGAGI. This CDR3 spans 14 amino acids. DNA of the CDR3: TGTGCCAGCAGCCCTTCCGGGGGCGGCTATGGCTACACCTTC. It codes for CASSPSGGGYGYTF.

Only one count was recorded for this clone. The V gene is TRBV5-1, the J gene TRBJ2-1; 10 bases match TRBD2. Germline V gene sequence: CDR1 SGHRS, CDR2 YFSETQ. J gave up 4 bases and V 2 bases, and 3 bases lay outside the gene matches. The length of the CDR3 is 15 residues. The CDR3 nucleotides read TGCGCCAGCAGCTTTCTAGCGGGGGCTTACAATGAGCAGTTCTTC. Protein: CASSFLAGAYNEQFF.

This sequence joins TRBV30 and TRBJ2-3; no clear D. V dropped 0 bases and J dropped 0 bases, with 7 bases sitting between them. Germline V gene lookup returns CDR1 GTSNPN and CDR2 SVGIG (reference sequence). This CDR3 region has 14 residues. The DNA of the CDR3 is TGTGCCTGGAGTGTGGATTCTAGCACAGATACGCAGTATTTT. Translation: CAWSVDSSTDTQYF.

The chain uses TRBV30 and TRBJ2-1, with 9 bases identical to TRBD2. The CDR3 covers 16 residues. Germline V gives CDR1 GTSNPN, CDR2 SVGIG (reference sequence). V dropped 4 bases and J dropped 10; count of bases not matched to a gene: 17. CDR3 sequence: CAWISRLAGSRGEQFF. The CDR3 coding sequence is TGTGCCTGGATCTCGAGGCTAGCGGGAAGCAGGGGAGAGCAGTTCTTC. The full variable domain, completed using reference TRBV30 and TRBJ2-1, is SQTIHQWPATLVQPVGSPLSLECTVEGTSNPNLYWYRQAAGRGLQLLFYSVGIGQISSEVPQNLSASRPQDRQFILSSKKLLLSDSGFYLCAWISRLAGSRGEQFFGPGTRLTVL.

The J gene is TRBJ1-5, the V gene TRBV6-5; D gene uncertain. V lost 4 bases, J lost 9 bases, and 16 bases lay in between. Germline V gene data show CDR1 as MNHEY and CDR2 as SVGAGI. This CDR3 contains 14 residues. Here the CDR3 reads CASSFGSPRGPQHF. The CDR3 DNA sequence: TGTGCCAGCAGTTTCGGGTCGCCTCGAGGGCCCCAGCATTTT.

The chain employs TRBV30 and TRBJ2-5; 7 nucleotides line up with TRBD1. V shed 0 bases and J 4 bases; nucleotides not matched to a gene: 5. The CDR3 is 14 amino acids. Germline CDR1 is GTSNPN and CDR2 is SVGIG (reference sequence). As DNA, the CDR3 is TGTGCCTGGAGTGTAGCGGCAGGGGGAGAGACCCAGTACTTC. Its protein is CAWSVAAGGETQYF.

The V gene is TRBV19, the J gene TRBJ2-3; D not certain. The CDR3 has 10 amino acids. Germline-derived CDR1 and CDR2 are LNHDA and SQIVND (reference sequence). V was cut by 9 bases and J by 6 bases, with 7 bases left in between. CDR3 in amino acids: CASGKDTQYF. DNA for the CDR3: TGTGCCAGCGGTAAGGATACGCAGTATTTT. Combining the CDR3 with reference TRBV19 and TRBJ2-3 gives the whole variable domain DGGITQSPKYLFRKEGQNVTLSCEQNLNHDAMYWYRQDPGQGLRLIYYSQIVNDFQKGDIAEGYSVSREKKESFPLTVTSAQKNPTAFYLCASGKDTQYFGPGTRLTVL.

CDR3 bases: TGTGCCAGTAGTATGATAACGGGTGACAGGGCCTACTATGGCTACACCTTC. As protein: CASSMITGDRAYYGYTF. V gene TRBV19 combines with J gene TRBJ1-2; 7 bases agree with TRBD1. This CDR3 contains 17 residues. The ends lost 3 bases at V and 3 bases at J; junction bases unmatched: 13. Germline-derived CDR1 and CDR2 are LNHDA and SQIVND (reference sequence).

This rearrangement joins TRBV21-1 to TRBJ2-7; the table's D call, TRBD2, has no DNA check behind it. TRBV21-1 is a listed pseudogene. This CDR3 is 14 amino acids long. The DNA for the CDR3 is TGTGCCAGCAACCAAGGGGGGGAGTCCTACGAGCAGTACTTC. Translation gives CASNQGGESYEQYF.

This clone was seen only once. The chain recombines TRBV7-2 with TRBJ1-4; weak D call: TRBD1 (5 bases). Germline lookup yields CDR1 SGHTA and CDR2 FQGNSA. This CDR3 is 17 amino acids long. The V gene lost 4 bases and the J gene lost 4 bases, with 19 bases spanning the gap. CDR3 sequence reads: CASSSWLRGLNNEKLFF. The DNA for the CDR3 is TGTGCCAGCAGCTCGTGGCTGCGGGGGTTGAATAATGAAAAACTGTTTTTT.

This chain links TRBV5-1 with TRBJ2-3, with 9 bases matching TRBD2. This CDR3 spans 14 amino acids. The V gene's germline CDR1 is SGHRS and CDR2 YFSETQ. V lost 5 bases to trimming and J lost 5 bases; unmatched junction nucleotides: 6. The CDR3 region has the DNA TGCGCCAGCAGTAGCGGGAGTATTAGAGATACGCAGTATTTT. The encoded protein is CASSSGSIRDTQYF.

The chain links TRBV10-1 to TRBJ1-2, with a weak D call TRBD1 (5 bases). Germline V gives CDR1 WNHNN, CDR2 SYGVQD (reference sequence). CDR3 length: 15 amino acids. With 3 bases removed from V and 6 bases from J, the gap between germline ends came to 17 bases. CDR3 in DNA: TGCGCCAGCAGTGAAGCGCGGGGGGAGGGTGATGGCTACACCTTC. Translated, it gives CASSEARGEGDGYTF.

The chain couples TRBV7-9 to TRBJ1-2; D gene unclear. CDR3 size: 12 residues. V was cut by 0 bases and J by 4 bases, with 3 bases left in between. From germline, CDR1 is SEHNR and CDR2 FQNEAQ (reference sequence). The CDR3 spells CASSLASYGYTF. Written as DNA, the CDR3 is TGTGCCAGCAGCTTAGCCAGCTATGGCTACACCTTC.

The V call is TRBV10-3, the J call TRBJ2-1, with a weak D call TRBD2 (6 bases). With 6 bases removed from V and 2 bases from J, the gap between germline ends came to 17 bases. The CDR3 runs to 16 residues. Germline-derived CDR1 and CDR2 are ENHRY and SYGVKD. The CDR3 spells CAIRSWGGGAYNEQFF. The CDR3 nucleotides read TGTGCCATCAGATCGTGGGGAGGAGGGGCCTACAATGAGCAGTTCTTC.

The CDR3 loop reads CASSLGQGVRGYTF. CDR3 coding DNA: TGTGCCAGCAGCTTAGGGCAGGGGGTCCGTGGCTACACCTTC. The chain has TRBV7-2 and TRBJ1-2, with 7 bases aligning to TRBD1. Germline V gives CDR1 SGHTA, CDR2 FQGNSA. V shed 1 base and J 7 bases; nucleotides not matched to a gene: 6. This CDR3 region has 14 residues.

The chain joins TRBV19 to TRBJ2-3, with D uncertain. The germline CDR1 and CDR2 sequences are LNHDA and SQIVND (reference sequence). V shed 5 bases and J shed 13 bases, with 22 bases lying between them. CDR3 length equals 14 residues. The CDR3 protein is CASSPDDYREKEYF. CDR3 sequence (DNA): TGTGCCAGTAGTCCCGACGATTATAGGGAAAAGGAGTATTTT.

CDR3 sequence: CASSQTGQASEKLFF. In nucleotides, the CDR3 is TGCGCCAGCAGCCAGACGGGACAGGCCTCTGAAAAACTGTTTTTT. The chain uses TRBV4-1 and TRBJ1-4; 8 positions agree with TRBD1. J was trimmed by 7 bases and V by 3 bases; bases with no gene match: 7. Germline values: CDR1 MGHRA, CDR2 YSYEKL. The CDR3 has 15 residues.

The chain links TRBV7-8 to TRBJ1-5, with a possible D match to TRBD1 (6 bases). V gave up 4 bases and J gave up 0 bases, with 13 bases separating them. CDR3 length equals 16 residues. In germline, CDR1 is SGHVS, CDR2 FQNEAQ. The CDR3 spells CASSSQGPYSNQPQHF. The CDR3 nucleotides are TGTGCCAGCAGCTCCCAGGGGCCCTATAGCAATCAGCCCCAGCATTTT.

This sequence joins TRBV7-3 and TRBJ2-7, with D perhaps matching TRBD1 (6 bases). V was clipped by 2 bases and J by 6 bases, with 11 bases between them. This CDR3 has 13 amino acids. Germline V gene sequence: CDR1 SGHTA, CDR2 FQGTGA. This CDR3 is CASSLGPGAEQYF. CDR3 bases: TGTGCCAGCAGCTTAGGGCCAGGGGCCGAGCAGTACTTC.

The chain is built from TRBV7-9 and TRBJ1-3; 7 nucleotides match TRBD1. The V gene end was trimmed by 5 bases and the J gene end by 0 bases; junction bases not matched to a gene: 7. This CDR3 region has 16 residues. The germline V gene has CDR1 SEHNR and CDR2 FQNEAQ (reference sequence). CDR3 region: CASSPPGGPSGNTIYF. CDR3 coding DNA: TGTGCCAGCAGCCCTCCAGGGGGTCCCTCTGGAAACACCATATATTTT.

This chain links TRBV6-1 with TRBJ2-7, with D tentatively TRBD1 or TRBD2 (5 bases each). V lost 4 bases to trimming and J lost 4 bases, with 14 bases between them. This CDR3 has 14 residues. Germline CDR1 is MNHNS and CDR2 is SASEGT. In DNA, the CDR3 is TGTGCCAGCAGTGCGAGGGTAAGGGGATACGAGCAGTACTTC. Translation: CASSARVRGYEQYF.

The CDR3 DNA is TGTGCCAGCAGGGACAGTCGATACACCATATATTTT. It specifies CASRDSRYTIYF. V usage is TRBV6-5 and J usage is TRBJ1-3; possible D gene TRBD1, 6 bases. Per germline, CDR1 MNHEY and CDR2 SVGAGI. The CDR3 has 12 residues. Trimming stripped 6 bases from V and 8 bases from J, with 11 bases between.

V gene TRBV29-1 combines with J gene TRBJ2-3, with a tentative D call TRBD2 (6 bases). Germline lookup yields CDR1 SQVTM and CDR2 ANQGSEA. This CDR3 has 13 residues. Trimming shortened V by 7 bases and J by 2 bases, and 13 bases separated the two germline ends. The CDR3 region has the DNA TGCAGCGCTGACCGACTAGACACAGATACGCAGTATTTT. Encoded protein: CSADRLDTDTQYF.

This chain joins TRBV6-6 and TRBJ2-7; 8 nucleotides match TRBD1. The CDR3 totals 14 residues. Germline V CDR1 and CDR2: MNHNY, SVGAGI (reference sequence). V lost 2 bases to trimming and J lost 7 bases; unmatched junction nucleotides: 7. The chain's CDR3 is CASSYSPGGWEQYF. CDR3 nucleotides: TGTGCCAGCAGTTACAGCCCAGGGGGCTGGGAGCAGTACTTC.

The chain joins TRBV27 to TRBJ2-2; no definite D call. The CDR3 is 13 residues long. Germline V gene lookup returns CDR1 MNHEY and CDR2 SMNVEV (reference sequence). V lost 3 bases and J lost 6, with 8 bases in between. CDR3 residues: CASSLTGPGELFF. DNA for the CDR3: TGTGCCAGCAGTTTGACCGGTCCCGGGGAGCTGTTTTTT.

The chain recombines TRBV19 with TRBJ2-2; D gene unclear. From germline, CDR1 is LNHDA and CDR2 SQIVND (reference sequence). The germline V and J ends were trimmed by 10 bases and 3 bases, with 18 bases remaining between them. The CDR3 length is 15 residues. CDR3 DNA sequence: TGTGCCACCCCCCCGGACCAGCCCGACACCGGGGAGCTGTTTTTT. It yields the protein CATPPDQPDTGELFF.